Below are 8 T cell receptor beta chains sequenced from a single sample in a study of T cells in women clearing cervical HPV infection. TCRdb keeps only in-frame clones here, not all; method: immunoSEQ multiplex PCR. Its clone listing holds around 19,000 clones. Sequenced: blood buffy coat. These receptors all stem from a woman aged 18 to 75 with a cervical HPV16 infection that either progressed to CIN3+ or cleared (not recorded which).

Of note for this clone: Sequencing ends 3 residues short of the CDR3 end; the germline J gene provides the rest. The chain uses TRBV30 and TRBJ2-1; possibly TRBD1 for D (5 bases). The ends were cut back, 4 bases at V and 3 bases at J, with 13 bases in the middle. The CDR3 has 14 amino acids. Germline values: CDR1 GTSNPN, CDR2 SVGIG (reference sequence). The sequenced part of the CDR3 DNA is TGTGCCTGGAACCAAGGGGTTAGCTACAATGAG. It encodes CAWNQGVSYNE. The full CDR3 sequence reads CAWNQGVSYNEQFF.

About this clone: The read falls 3 residues short of the CDR3 end, and the missing part is taken from the germline J gene. The genes are TRBV29-1 and TRBJ1-5, with D possibly matching TRBD1 (5 bases). Trimming left V 7 bases short and J 3 bases short, with 13 bases between. The length of the CDR3 is 13 residues. Per germline, CDR1 SQVTM and CDR2 ANQGSEA. This chain's CDR3 is CSAGASVNQPQHF. The sequenced part of the CDR3 DNA is TGCAGCGCTGGGGCAAGTGTCAATCAGCCC.

Concerning this clone itself: The read ends 3 residues before the CDR3 terminus; that terminus is restored from the germline J gene. The chain links TRBV19 to TRBJ2-7; 7 nucleotides agree with TRBD1. CDR3 size: 16 residues. V lost 2 bases and J lost 0; bases outside the gene matches: 7. CDR1 and CDR2 from the germline V gene are LNHDA and SQIVND (reference sequence). CDR3 in amino acids: CASSIIWDSSSYEQYF. The CDR3 bases that were read are TGTGCCAGTAGTATAATTTGGGACAGCAGCTCCTACGAG.

To note about this clone: Read sequence stops 3 residues before the CDR3 end, and the germline J gene provides the missing end. V is TRBV19 and J is TRBJ2-7, with 12 bases identical to TRBD2. In germline, CDR1 is LNHDA, CDR2 SQIVND (reference sequence). This CDR3 is 15 amino acids long. Trimming cost V 7 bases and J 2 bases; bases outside gene matches: 6. This chain's CDR3 is CASMDPSGGAYEQYF. The sequenced part of the CDR3 DNA is TGTGCCAGTATGGATCCTAGCGGGGGGGCCTACGAG.

CDR3 region: CASSLVGTGSGANVLFF. The DNA read from the CDR3 is TGCGCCAGCAGCTTGGTTGGAACAGGGTCTGGAGCCAACGTG. The gene calls are TRBV5-1 and TRBJ2-2, with D maybe TRBD1 (6 bases). Read data end 3 residues before the CDR3 end; the end is taken from the germline J gene. The CDR3 is 17 residues long. Per germline, CDR1 SGHRS and CDR2 YFSETQ.

About this clone: The sequenced fragment ends 3 residues before the CDR3 boundary, so the rest is inferred from the germline J gene. The chain joins TRBV13 to TRBJ2-2; 11 nucleotides align to TRBD2. Germline values: CDR1 PRHDT, CDR2 FYEKMQ (reference sequence). The CDR3 contains 15 residues. After removal of 3 bases from V and 7 bases from J, the junction contained 4 bases not matched to a gene. CDR3 residues: CASSFTSGGYGELFF. Incomplete CDR3 DNA: TGTGCCAGCAGCTTCACTAGCGGGGGCTACGGGGAG.

In regard to this clone: Read coverage stops 3 residues before the CDR3 terminus; the germline J gene supplies the remainder. The chain couples TRBV2 to TRBJ1-2; no firm D call. This CDR3 region has 13 residues. With 8 bases removed from V and 4 bases from J, the gap between germline ends came to 14 bases. Looked up from germline, CDR1 is SNHLY and CDR2 is FYNNEI. The covered CDR3 bases are TGTGCCAGCGTGTCCCCAGTGATCTATGGC. Translation: CASVSPVIYG. In full, the CDR3 is CASVSPVIYGYTF.

Concerning this clone itself: From the germline J gene comes the end of the CDR3, since the read stops 3 residues before it. The chain combines TRBV13 with TRBJ2-3; D gene unclear. The germline gives CDR1 PRHDT, CDR2 FYEKMQ (reference sequence). V was trimmed by 1 base and J by 1 base, leaving 12 bases between them. The CDR3 totals 16 residues. Here the CDR3 reads CASSLDPSVGTDTQYF. The sequenced part of the CDR3 DNA is TGTGCCAGCAGCTTAGACCCCTCGGTAGGCACAGATACG.